Sequencing of this T cell receptor (beta chain) was carried out in a study of Ad26.COV2.S vaccination and SARS-CoV-2 variants. Study as a whole: A participant enrolled in the COV1001 Ad26.COV2.S trial arm provided the sample.

Documented treatment: 15 to 20 received Ad26.COV2.S at low or high dose, single or two shots; a few received placebo; per-sample allocation not given. Each sample was drawn 63 days after the first injection (of vaccine or placebo). An adult of 18-55 years in Boston served as donor. Its platform was an Ad26 vector, and its expressed antigen was Wuhan-strain SARS-CoV-2 spike. The length of the CDR3 is 12 residues. Germline lookup yields CDR1 SGHVS and CDR2 FQNEAQ. The V end lost 0 bases, the J end lost 1 base, and 0 bases lay between the germline ends. Notes on this clone: Its specificity is unknown.

Study-wide findings and caveats: Vaccinees displayed broader spike-specific TCR repertoires than placebo recipients.

Sequencing was performed with immunoSEQ multiplex PCR; in TCRdb, only in-frame clones are kept and a portion is missing. Among about 390,000 clones, 70% to 90% were seen once, and the ten largest hold about 3.6%. Sample: peripheral blood, taken in a trial of Ad26.COV2.S vaccine versus placebo. The chain carries TRBV7-8 and TRBJ1-2; D not certain. The sequence came from a person between 18 and 65 years old who received the Ad26.COV2.S COVID-19 vaccine or a placebo. The CDR3 loop reads CASSLANYGYTF. The DNA for the CDR3 is TGTGCCAGCAGCTTAGCTAACTATGGCTACACCTTC.